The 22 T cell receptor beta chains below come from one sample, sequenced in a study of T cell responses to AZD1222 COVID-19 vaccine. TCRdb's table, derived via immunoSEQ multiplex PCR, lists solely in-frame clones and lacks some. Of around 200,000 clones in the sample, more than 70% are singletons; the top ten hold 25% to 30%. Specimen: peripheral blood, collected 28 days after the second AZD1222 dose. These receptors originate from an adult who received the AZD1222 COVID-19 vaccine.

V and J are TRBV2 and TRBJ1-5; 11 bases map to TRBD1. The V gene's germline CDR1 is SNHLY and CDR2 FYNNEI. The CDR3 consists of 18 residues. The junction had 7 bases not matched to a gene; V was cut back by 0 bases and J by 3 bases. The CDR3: CASSEALRTGGFNQPQHF. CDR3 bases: TGTGCCAGCAGTGAAGCGCTTAGGACAGGGGGCTTCAATCAGCCCCAGCATTTT. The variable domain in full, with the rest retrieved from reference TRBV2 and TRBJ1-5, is EPEVTQTPSHQVTQMGQEVILRCVPISNHLYFYWYRQILGQKVEFLVSFYNNEISEKSEIFDDQFSVERPDGSNFTLKIRSTKLEDSAMYFCASSEALRTGGFNQPQHFGDGTRLSIL.

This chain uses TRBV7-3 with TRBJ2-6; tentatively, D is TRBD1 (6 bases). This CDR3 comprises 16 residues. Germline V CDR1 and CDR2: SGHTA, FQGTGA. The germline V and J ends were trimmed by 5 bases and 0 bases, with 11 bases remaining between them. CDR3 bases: TGTGCCAGCAGCGGGGGCCGTAGCTCTGGGGCCAACGTCCTGACTTTC. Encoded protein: CASSGGRSSGANVLTF. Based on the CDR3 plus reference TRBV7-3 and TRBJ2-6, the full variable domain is GAGVSQTPSNKVTEKGKYVELRCDPISGHTALYWYRQSLGQGPEFLIYFQGTGAADDSGLPNDRFFAVRPEGSVSTLKIQRTERGDSAVYLCASSGGRSSGANVLTFGAGSRLTVL.

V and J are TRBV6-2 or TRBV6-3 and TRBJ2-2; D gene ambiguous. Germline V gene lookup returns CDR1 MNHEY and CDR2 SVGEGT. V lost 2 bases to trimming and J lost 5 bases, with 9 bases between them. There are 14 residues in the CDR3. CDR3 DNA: TGTGCCAGCAGTTACCCGGGCGGAACCGGGGAGCTGTTTTTT. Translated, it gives CASSYPGGTGELFF.

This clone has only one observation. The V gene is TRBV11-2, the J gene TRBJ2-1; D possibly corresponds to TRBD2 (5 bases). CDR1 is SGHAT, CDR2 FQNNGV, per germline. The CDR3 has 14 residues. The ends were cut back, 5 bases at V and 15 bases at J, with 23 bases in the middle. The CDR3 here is CASSPGGGPKSGFF. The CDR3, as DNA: TGTGCCAGCAGCCCCGGTGGAGGACCCAAAAGCGGGTTCTTC. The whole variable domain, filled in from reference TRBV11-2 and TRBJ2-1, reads EAGVAQSPRYKIIEKRQSVAFWCNPISGHATLYWYQQILGQGPKLLIQFQNNGVVDDSQLPKDRFSAERLKGVDSTLKIQPAKLEDSAVYLCASSPGGGPKSGFFGPGTRLTVL.

The CDR3 loop reads CASSLTASGNEQFF. The CDR3 DNA is TGTGCCAGCAGCTTAACGGCTAGTGGGAATGAGCAGTTCTTC. The chain carries TRBV7-9 and TRBJ2-1; no firm D call. V gave up 2 bases and J gave up 7 bases, with 12 bases separating them. Germline CDR1 reads SEHNR; CDR2 reads FQNEAQ (reference sequence). The CDR3 runs 14 residues.

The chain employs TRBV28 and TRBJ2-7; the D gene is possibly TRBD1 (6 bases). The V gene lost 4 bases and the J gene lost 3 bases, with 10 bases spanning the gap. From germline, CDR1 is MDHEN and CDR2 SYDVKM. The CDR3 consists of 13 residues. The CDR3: CASSSGTHYEQYF. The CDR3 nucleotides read TGTGCCAGCAGTTCCGGGACACACTACGAGCAGTACTTC.

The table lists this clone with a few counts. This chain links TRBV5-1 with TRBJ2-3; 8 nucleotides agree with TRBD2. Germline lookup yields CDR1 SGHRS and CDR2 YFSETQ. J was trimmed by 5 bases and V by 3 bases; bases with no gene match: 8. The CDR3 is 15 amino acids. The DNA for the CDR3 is TGCGCCAGCAGCTGGGGCGGGAGGACGATAGATACGCAGTATTTT. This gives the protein CASSWGGRTIDTQYF. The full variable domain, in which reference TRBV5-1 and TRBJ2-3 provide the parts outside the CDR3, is KAGVTQTPRYLIKTRGQQVTLSCSPISGHRSVSWYQQTPGQGLQFLFEYFSETQRNKGNFPGRFSGRQFSNSRSEMNVSTLELGDSALYLCASSWGGRTIDTQYFGPGTRLTVL.

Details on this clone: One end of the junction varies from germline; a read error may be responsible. The chain's CDR3 is CASSPGTSRDTQYF. CDR3 nucleotide sequence: TGTGCCAGCAGCCCCGGGACTAGCAGAGATACGCAGTATTTT. V and J are TRBV6-2 or TRBV6-3 and TRBJ2-3; 9 bases align to TRBD2. The germline CDR1 and CDR2 sequences are MNHEY and SVGEGT. This CDR3 has 14 residues.

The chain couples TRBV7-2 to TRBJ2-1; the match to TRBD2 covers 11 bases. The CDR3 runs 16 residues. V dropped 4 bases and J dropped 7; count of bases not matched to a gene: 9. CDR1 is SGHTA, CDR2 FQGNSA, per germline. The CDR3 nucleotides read TGTGCCAGCAGCTCAGGACTAGCGGGCCGGTTAAATGAGCAGTTCTTC. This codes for CASSSGLAGRLNEQFF.

The CDR3 spells CASSLRQGTTEAFF. CDR3 in DNA: TGTGCCAGCAGCTTAAGACAGGGCACGACTGAAGCTTTCTTT. V usage is TRBV3-1 (or the pseudogene TRBV3-2) and J usage is TRBJ1-1; TRBD1 matches at 7 bases. V lost 5 bases, J lost 5 bases, and 8 bases stayed unmatched. Germline lookup yields CDR1 LGHDT and CDR2 YNNKEL (reference sequence). This CDR3 spans 14 amino acids.

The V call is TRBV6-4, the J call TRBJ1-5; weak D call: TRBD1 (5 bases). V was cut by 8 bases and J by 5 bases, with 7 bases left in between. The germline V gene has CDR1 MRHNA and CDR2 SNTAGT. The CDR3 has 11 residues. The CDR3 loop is CASGRDQPQHF. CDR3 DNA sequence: TGTGCCAGCGGCAGGGATCAGCCCCAGCATTTT.

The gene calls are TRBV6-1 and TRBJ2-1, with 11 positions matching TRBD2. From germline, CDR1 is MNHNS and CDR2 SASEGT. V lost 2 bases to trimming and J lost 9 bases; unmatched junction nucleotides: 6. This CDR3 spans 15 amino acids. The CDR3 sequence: CASSEMVAGGGEQFF. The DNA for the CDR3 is TGTGCCAGCAGTGAAATGGTAGCGGGAGGGGGTGAGCAGTTCTTC.

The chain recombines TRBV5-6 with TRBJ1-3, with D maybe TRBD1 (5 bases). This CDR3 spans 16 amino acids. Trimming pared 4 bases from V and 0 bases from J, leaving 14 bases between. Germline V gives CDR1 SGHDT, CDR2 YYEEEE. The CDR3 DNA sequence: TGTGCCAGCAGCCGGCGGGGCGGAAGCTCTGGAAACACCATATATTTT. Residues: CASSRRGGSSGNTIYF.

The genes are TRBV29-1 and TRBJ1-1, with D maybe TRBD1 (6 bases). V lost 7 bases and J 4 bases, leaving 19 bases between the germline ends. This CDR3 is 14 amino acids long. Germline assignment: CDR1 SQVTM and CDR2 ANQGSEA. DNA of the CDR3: TGCAGCGGCGTCGCACTAGGGGGGACCACTGAAGCTTTCTTT. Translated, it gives CSGVALGGTTEAFF.

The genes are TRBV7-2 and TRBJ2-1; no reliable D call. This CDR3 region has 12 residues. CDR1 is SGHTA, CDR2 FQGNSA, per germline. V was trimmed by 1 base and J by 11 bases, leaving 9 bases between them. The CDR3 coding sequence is TGTGCCAGCAGCTTAGATGGGCCAAAGCAGTTCTTC. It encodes CASSLDGPKQFF. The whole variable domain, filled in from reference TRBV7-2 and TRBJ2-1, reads GAGVSQSPSNKVTEKGKDVELRCDPISGHTALYWYRQSLGQGLEFLIYFQGNSAPDKSGLPSDRFSAERTGGSVSTLTIQRTQQEDSAVYLCASSLDGPKQFFGPGTRLTVL.

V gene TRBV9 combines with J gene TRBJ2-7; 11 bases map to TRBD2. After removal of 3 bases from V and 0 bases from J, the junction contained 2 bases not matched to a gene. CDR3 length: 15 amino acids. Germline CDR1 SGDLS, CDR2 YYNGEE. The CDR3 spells CASSAGTSGSYEQYF. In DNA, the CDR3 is TGTGCCAGCAGCGCCGGGACTAGCGGCTCCTACGAGCAGTACTTC.

Here the CDR3 reads CATTDANTGELFF. DNA for the CDR3: TGTGCCACCACAGACGCGAACACCGGGGAGCTGTTTTTT. The chain uses TRBV24-1 and TRBJ2-2; no definite D call. Trimming removed 8 bases from V and 0 bases from J, with 6 bases in between. The length of the CDR3 is 13 residues. Germline V CDR1 and CDR2: KGHDR, SFDVKD.

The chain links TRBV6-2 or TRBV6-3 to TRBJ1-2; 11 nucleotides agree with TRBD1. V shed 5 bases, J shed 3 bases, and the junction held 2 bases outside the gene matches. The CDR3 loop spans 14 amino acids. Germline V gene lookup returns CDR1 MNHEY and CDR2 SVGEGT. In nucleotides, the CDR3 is TGTGCCAGCAGTAGGGACAGGGGGTACTATGGCTACACCTTC. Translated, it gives CASSRDRGYYGYTF.

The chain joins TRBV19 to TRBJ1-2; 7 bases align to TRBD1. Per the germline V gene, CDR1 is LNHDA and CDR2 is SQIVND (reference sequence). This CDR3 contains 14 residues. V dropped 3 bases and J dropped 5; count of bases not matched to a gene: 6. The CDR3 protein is CASSMWGQTYGYTF. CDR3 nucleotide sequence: TGTGCCAGTAGTATGTGGGGACAGACATATGGCTACACCTTC.

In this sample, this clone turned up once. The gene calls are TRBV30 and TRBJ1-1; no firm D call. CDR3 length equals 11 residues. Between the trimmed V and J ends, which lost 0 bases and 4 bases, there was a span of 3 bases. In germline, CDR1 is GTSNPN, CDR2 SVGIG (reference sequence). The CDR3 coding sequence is TGTGCCTGGAGTGTAGTCACTGAAGCTTTCTTT. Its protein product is CAWSVVTEAFF.

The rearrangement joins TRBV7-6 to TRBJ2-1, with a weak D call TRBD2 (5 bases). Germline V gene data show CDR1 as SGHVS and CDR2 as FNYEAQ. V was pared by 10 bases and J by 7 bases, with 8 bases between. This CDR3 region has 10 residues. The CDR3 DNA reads TGTGCCACCCCGGGGAATGAGCAGTTCTTC. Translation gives CATPGNEQFF.

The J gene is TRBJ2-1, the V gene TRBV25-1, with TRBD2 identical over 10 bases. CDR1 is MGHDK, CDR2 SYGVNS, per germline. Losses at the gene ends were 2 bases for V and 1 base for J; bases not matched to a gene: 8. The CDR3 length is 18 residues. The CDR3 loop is CASSERPPSGRSYNEQFF. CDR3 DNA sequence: TGTGCCAGCAGTGAACGGCCCCCTAGCGGGAGATCCTACAATGAGCAGTTCTTC. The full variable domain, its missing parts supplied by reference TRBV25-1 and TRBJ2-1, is EADIYQTPRYLVIGTGKKITLECSQTMGHDKMYWYQQDPGMELHLIHYSYGVNSTEKGDLSSESTVSRIRTEHFPLTLESARPSHTSQYLCASSERPPSGRSYNEQFFGPGTRLTVL.